The entry below describes one T cell receptor (beta chain). The data originate from a study of cytomegalovirus exposure and HLA in healthy donors. Study details: For the approximately 400 genotyped donors, approximately 83% fell within the Caucasian-associated ancestry cluster.

The germline CDR1 and CDR2 sequences are SGHTA and FQGTGA. After removal of 5 bases from V and 7 bases from J, the junction contained 10 bases not matched to a gene. The CDR3 contains 16 residues. The PCR had 60 Vbeta and 13 Jbeta primers. Clones were sequenced by immunoSEQ multiplex PCR, and TCRdb holds only the in-frame ones, with some missing. The sample has about 180,000 clones, about 81% seen once; the top ten hold approximately 2%. The TCR originated in a young woman in good health and CMV-seronegative. This chain joins TRBV7-3 and TRBJ2-2, with 10 bases aligning to TRBD2. Sequencing was done on a sample of PBMCs. The CDR3: CASSLRGTSVIGELFF. The CDR3 DNA sequence: TGTGCCAGCAGCCTTCGGGGGACTAGCGTAATCGGGGAGCTGTTTTTT.